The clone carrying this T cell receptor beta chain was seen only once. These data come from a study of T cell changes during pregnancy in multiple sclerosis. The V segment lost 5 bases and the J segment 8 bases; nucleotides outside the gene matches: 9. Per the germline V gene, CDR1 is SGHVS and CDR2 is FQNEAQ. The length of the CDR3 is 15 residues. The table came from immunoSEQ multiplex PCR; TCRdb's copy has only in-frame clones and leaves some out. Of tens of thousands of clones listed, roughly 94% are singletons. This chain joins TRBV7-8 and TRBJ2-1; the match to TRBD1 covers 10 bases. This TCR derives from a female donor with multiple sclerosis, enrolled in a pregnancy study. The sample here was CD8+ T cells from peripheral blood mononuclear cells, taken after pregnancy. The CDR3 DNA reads TGTGCCAGCAGCCAGGGACAGGGGTTGGTCGATGAGCAGTTCTTC. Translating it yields CASSQGQGLVDEQFF.